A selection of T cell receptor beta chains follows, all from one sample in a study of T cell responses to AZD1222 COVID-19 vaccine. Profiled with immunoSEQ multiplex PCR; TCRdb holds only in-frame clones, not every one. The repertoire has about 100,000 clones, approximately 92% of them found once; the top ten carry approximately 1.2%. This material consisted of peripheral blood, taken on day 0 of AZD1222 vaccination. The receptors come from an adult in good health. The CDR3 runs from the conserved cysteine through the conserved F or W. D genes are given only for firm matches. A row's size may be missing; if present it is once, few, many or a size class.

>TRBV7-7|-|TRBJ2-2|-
CASSSHTDITTGELFF
TGTGCCAGCAGCTCACATACGGACATTACCACCGGGGAGCTGTTTTTT
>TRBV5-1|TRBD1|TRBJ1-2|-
CASSPTGDFYGYTF
TGCGCCAGCAGCCCGACAGGGGACTTTTATGGCTACACCTTC
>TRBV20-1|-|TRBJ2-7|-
CSASRAYEQYF
TGCAGTGCTAGCCGGGCGTACGAGCAGTACTTC
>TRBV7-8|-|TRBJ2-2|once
CATSVSDTGELFF
TGTGCCACCTCCGTTAGTGACACCGGGGAGCTGTTTTTT
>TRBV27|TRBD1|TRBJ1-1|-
CASSPGTGTMNTEAFF
TGTGCCAGCAGCCCCGGGACAGGGACAATGAACACTGAAGCTTTCTTT
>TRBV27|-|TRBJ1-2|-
CASSMTNYGYTF
TGTGCCAGCAGTATGACTAACTATGGCTACACCTTC
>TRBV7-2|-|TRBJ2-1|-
CASSSSSYNEQFF
TGTGCCAGCAGCTCTAGCTCCTACAATGAGCAGTTCTTC
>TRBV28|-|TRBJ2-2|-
CASSSSTPGTLNTGELFF
TGTGCCAGCAGTAGTTCCACCCCCGGGACACTGAACACCGGGGAGCTGTTTTTT
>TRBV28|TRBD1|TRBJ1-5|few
CASSSADRVRNQPQHF
TGTGCCAGCAGTTCGGCCGACAGGGTCAGGAATCAGCCCCAGCATTTT
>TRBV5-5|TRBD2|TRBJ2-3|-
CASSPVRTSGVGTDTQYF
TGTGCCAGCAGCCCAGTTCGGACTAGCGGAGTCGGCACAGATACGCAGTATTTT
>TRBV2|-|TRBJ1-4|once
CASRADAEKLFF
TGTGCCAGCAGGGCGGACGCGGAAAAACTGTTTTTT
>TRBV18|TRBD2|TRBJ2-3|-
CASSPLAGGSTDTQYF
TGTGCCAGCTCACCACTAGCGGGAGGGAGCACAGATACGCAGTATTTT
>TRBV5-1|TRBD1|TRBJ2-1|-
CASSFRQGNEQFF
TGCGCCAGCAGCTTCAGACAGGGGAATGAGCAGTTCTTC
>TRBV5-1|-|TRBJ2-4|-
CASSLALETKNIQYF
TGCGCCAGCAGCTTGGCCCTTGAGACCAAAAACATTCAGTACTTC
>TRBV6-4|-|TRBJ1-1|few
CASSSSDGNTEAFF
TGTGCCAGCAGTTCCTCGGACGGGAACACTGAAGCTTTCTTT
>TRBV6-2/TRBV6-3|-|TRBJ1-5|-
CASSYKGNEGNQPQHF
TGTGCCAGCAGTTACAAGGGCAACGAAGGCAATCAGCCCCAGCATTTT
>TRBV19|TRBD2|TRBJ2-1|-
CASSMERLAGGVEQFF
TGTGCCAGTAGTATGGAGAGACTAGCGGGAGGGGTTGAGCAGTTCTTC
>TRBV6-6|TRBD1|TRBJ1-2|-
CASSWDRLYGYTF
TGTGCCAGCAGTTGGGACAGACTCTATGGCTACACCTTC
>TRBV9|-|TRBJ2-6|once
CASSVGSGANVLTF
TGTGCCAGCAGCGTTGGTTCTGGGGCCAACGTCCTGACTTTC
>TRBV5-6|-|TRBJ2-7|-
CASSFRVSVYEQYF
TGTGCCAGCAGCTTCCGGGTAAGCGTTTACGAGCAGTACTTC
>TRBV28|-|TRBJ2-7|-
CASSPPQGISYEQYF
TGTGCCAGCAGTCCCCCGCAGGGGATCTCCTACGAGCAGTACTTC
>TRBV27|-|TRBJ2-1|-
CASSLSSNLGVNEQFF
TGTGCCAGCAGTTTATCTTCCAACCTCGGAGTCAATGAGCAGTTCTTC
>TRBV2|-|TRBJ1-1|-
CASSSPGTQIGAFF
TGTGCCAGCAGTTCCCCGGGGACCCAGATAGGAGCTTTCTTT
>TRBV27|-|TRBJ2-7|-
CASIPAGPSYEQYF
TGTGCCAGCATTCCAGCAGGGCCTTCCTACGAGCAGTACTTC
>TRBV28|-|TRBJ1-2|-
CASHGVLHWYGYTF
TGTGCCAGCCATGGGGTATTGCATTGGTATGGCTACACCTTC
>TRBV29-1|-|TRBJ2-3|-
CSVEGMVAGSTDTQYF
TGCAGCGTTGAAGGGATGGTGGCAGGTAGCACAGATACGCAGTATTTT
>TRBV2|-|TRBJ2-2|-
CASSDRVGTGELFF
TGTGCCAGCAGTGATAGGGTGGGCACCGGGGAGCTGTTTTTT
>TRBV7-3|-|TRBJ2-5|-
CASSLNPGQETQYF
TGTGCCAGCAGCTTAAATCCAGGGCAAGAGACCCAGTACTTC
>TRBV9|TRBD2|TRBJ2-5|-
CASSVVGGETQYF
TGTGCCAGCAGCGTAGTGGGAGGGGAGACCCAGTACTTC
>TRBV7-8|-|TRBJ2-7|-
CASSLEVGEQYF
TGTGCCAGCAGCTTAGAGGTAGGCGAGCAGTACTTC
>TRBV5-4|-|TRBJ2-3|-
CASSLATRRSTDTQYF
TGTGCCAGCAGCTTGGCGACTAGACGGAGCACAGATACGCAGTATTTT
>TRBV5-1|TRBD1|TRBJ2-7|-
CASSPADRSYEQYF
TGCGCCAGCAGCCCAGCGGACAGGTCCTACGAGCAGTACTTC
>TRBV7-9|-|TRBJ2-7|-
CASSPGQSYEQYF
TGTGCCAGCAGTCCCGGACAGTCCTACGAGCAGTACTTC
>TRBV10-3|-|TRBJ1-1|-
CASGHANTEAFF
TGTGCCTCAGGACACGCGAACACTGAAGCTTTCTTT
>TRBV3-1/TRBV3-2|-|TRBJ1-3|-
CASSQDGSSGNTIYF
TGTGCCAGCAGCCAAGATGGGTCTTCTGGAAACACCATATATTTT
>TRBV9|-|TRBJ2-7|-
CASSRGSRRNEQYF
TGTGCCAGCAGTCGGGGGAGTCGAAGGAACGAGCAGTACTTC
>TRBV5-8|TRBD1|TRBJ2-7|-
CASAPRTGAYEQYF
TGTGCCAGCGCACCAAGAACAGGGGCCTACGAGCAGTACTTC
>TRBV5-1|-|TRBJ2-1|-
CASSLGTGQSSYNEQFF
TGCGCCAGCAGCTTGGGAACAGGGCAGAGCTCCTACAATGAGCAGTTCTTC
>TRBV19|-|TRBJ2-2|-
CASTTGNTGELFF
TGTGCCAGTACCACGGGGAACACCGGGGAGCTGTTTTTT
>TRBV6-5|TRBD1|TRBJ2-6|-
CASRDRGSGANVLTF
TGTGCCAGCAGGGACAGGGGATCTGGGGCCAACGTCCTGACTTTC
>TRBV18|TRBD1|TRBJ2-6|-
CASSLQGAGANVLTF
TGTGCCAGCTCGCTCCAGGGGGCTGGGGCCAACGTCCTGACTTTC
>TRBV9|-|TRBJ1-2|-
CASSPPDGYYGYTF
TGTGCCAGCAGCCCCCCGGACGGATACTATGGCTACACCTTC
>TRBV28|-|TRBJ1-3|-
CASRMGGPPGNTIYF
TGTGCCAGCCGCATGGGAGGGCCACCAGGAAACACCATATATTTT
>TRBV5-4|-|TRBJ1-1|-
CASSFHDTEAFF
TGTGCCAGCAGCTTCCACGACACTGAAGCTTTCTTT
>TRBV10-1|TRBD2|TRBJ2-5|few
CASRTGLAGEAPQETQYF
TGCGCCAGCAGAACAGGACTAGCGGGAGAGGCGCCCCAAGAGACCCAGTACTTC
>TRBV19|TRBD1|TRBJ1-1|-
CASSGQGAANTEAFF
TGTGCCAGTTCGGGACAGGGGGCGGCGAACACTGAAGCTTTCTTT
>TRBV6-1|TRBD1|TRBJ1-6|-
CASSDRGLSPLHF
TGTGCCAGCAGTGACAGGGGGCTTTCACCCCTCCACTTT
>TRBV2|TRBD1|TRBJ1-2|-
CASSDPQGDGYTF
TGTGCCAGCAGTGACCCACAGGGGGATGGCTACACCTTC
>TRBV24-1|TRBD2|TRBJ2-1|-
CATSTSGKEQFF
TGTGCCACCAGTACTAGCGGCAAAGAGCAGTTCTTC
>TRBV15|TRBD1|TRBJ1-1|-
CATSSTGQGKAFF
TGTGCCACCAGCAGTACGGGACAGGGTAAAGCTTTCTTT
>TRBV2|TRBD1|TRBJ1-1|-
CASSLQGVVTEAFF
TGTGCCAGCAGCCTACAGGGGGTGGTCACTGAAGCTTTCTTT
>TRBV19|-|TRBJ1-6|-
CASSTQGNSPLHF
TGTGCCAGTAGTACCCAGGGCAATTCACCCCTCCACTTT
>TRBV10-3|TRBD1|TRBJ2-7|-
CAISESSWGQEILEQYF
TGTGCCATCAGTGAGTCGAGTTGGGGACAGGAGATTCTCGAGCAGTACTTC
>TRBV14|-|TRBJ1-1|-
CASSQGTRGAFF
TGTGCCAGCAGCCAGGGGACTCGGGGGGCTTTCTTT